A single sample is the source of the 14 T cell receptor beta chains below, sequenced in a study of beta chain features in type 1 diabetes. General study findings and limits: People with Type 1 diabetes carried modestly yet significantly shorter TCRB CDR3s in all four CD4+ subsets.

Their antigens are not known. Isolated RNA was reverse transcribed in full, so expressed TCRB transcripts were sequenced. Using immunoSEQ multiplex PCR, the repertoire was profiled, and TCRdb retains in-frame clones only, with some absent. The table lists around 310,000 clones, roughly 13% of them singletons. What was sequenced was naive CD4+ T cells from blood. All receptors derive from a woman under 30 with type 1 diabetes.

This clone was detected a few times. V gene TRBV7-2 combines with J gene TRBJ2-1; perhaps TRBD1 as D (6 bases). V was cut by 5 bases and J by 8 bases, with 22 bases left in between. Germline loops: CDR1 SGHTA, CDR2 FQGNSA. The CDR3 covers 16 residues. CDR3 amino acids: CASSLTAGNRDDEQFF. The DNA of the CDR3 is TGTGCCAGCAGCCTAACCGCCGGGAACAGGGACGATGAGCAGTTCTTC.

A few counts support this clone. This chain joins TRBV7-2 and TRBJ1-1; 7 bases match TRBD1. Germline trimming cut 1 base from V and 5 bases from J; bases unmatched to any gene: 13. This CDR3 is 17 amino acids long. From germline, CDR1 is SGHTA and CDR2 FQGNSA. As DNA, the CDR3 is TGTGCCAGCAGCTTAGGGTTAGGCAGGGGGTCTGGGACTGAAGCTTTCTTT. This codes for CASSLGLGRGSGTEAFF.

The CDR3 region has the DNA TGTGCCAGCTCACCACATATCGACAGCGATGAAGCTTTCTTT. This codes for CASSPHIDSDEAFF. The genes are TRBV18 and TRBJ1-1; possibly TRBD1 for D (5 bases). With 1 base removed from V and 7 bases from J, the gap between germline ends came to 13 bases. The CDR3 loop spans 14 amino acids. Germline V gene sequence: CDR1 KGHSH, CDR2 LQKENI.

This clone appeared a few times. The chain joins TRBV30 to TRBJ1-1; 7 nucleotides agree with TRBD1. The V gene's germline CDR1 is GTSNPN and CDR2 SVGIG (reference sequence). V shed 2 bases and J 1 base; nucleotides not matched to a gene: 4. The CDR3 has 14 amino acids. The CDR3 is CAWSLRDRNTEAFF. The DNA of the CDR3 is TGTGCCTGGAGTCTAAGGGACAGGAACACTGAAGCTTTCTTT. Using reference TRBV30 and TRBJ1-1 for the parts outside the CDR3, the full variable domain is SQTIHQWPATLVQPVGSPLSLECTVEGTSNPNLYWYRQAAGRGLQLLFYSVGIGQISSEVPQNLSASRPQDRQFILSSKKLLLSDSGFYLCAWSLRDRNTEAFFGQGTRLTVV.

This clone turned up a few times. The CDR3 reads CAWSNGLVQETQYF. In DNA form, the CDR3 reads TGTGCCTGGAGTAACGGACTGGTACAAGAGACCCAGTACTTC. The rearrangement joins TRBV30 to TRBJ2-5; TRBD2 might be the D (5 bases). V dropped 2 bases and J dropped 2 bases, with 12 bases sitting between them. The CDR3 has 14 amino acids. The germline V gene encodes CDR1 GTSNPN and CDR2 SVGIG (reference sequence).

This clone was counted only a few times. The rearrangement joins TRBV5-1 to TRBJ2-5; TRBD1 matches 9 bases. CDR1 and CDR2 from the germline V gene are SGHRS and YFSETQ. V shed 1 base and J 5 bases; nucleotides not matched to a gene: 3. The CDR3 length is 14 residues. CDR3 residues: CASSLSGTGETQYF. The CDR3 DNA sequence: TGCGCCAGCAGCTTGTCCGGGACAGGGGAGACCCAGTACTTC.

This clone was counted a few times. CDR3 in amino acids: CASSTLGQGANEQFF. As DNA, the CDR3 is TGTGCCAGCAGCACCCTAGGACAGGGGGCCAATGAGCAGTTCTTC. The chain couples TRBV27 to TRBJ2-1, with TRBD1 matching 11 bases. Germline-derived CDR1 and CDR2 are MNHEY and SMNVEV (reference sequence). This CDR3 contains 15 residues. Unmatched junction bases numbered 7, after V lost 6 bases and J lost 6 bases.

This clone was seen more than once but under ten times. V usage is TRBV19 and J usage is TRBJ2-3; D might be TRBD1 (5 bases). This CDR3 is built from 15 residues. Germline V gene lookup returns CDR1 LNHDA and CDR2 SQIVND (reference sequence). V lost 5 bases to trimming and J lost 0 bases, with 12 bases between them. This CDR3 is CASSRRARSTDTQYF. CDR3 sequence (DNA): TGTGCCAGTAGTCGCAGGGCCCGAAGCACAGATACGCAGTATTTT.

This clone was counted only a few times. The chain recombines TRBV30 with TRBJ2-5; a weak D match, TRBD1 (8 bases). CDR1 GTSNPN and CDR2 SVGIG come from the germline V gene (reference sequence). This CDR3 comprises 16 residues. V lost 1 base and J 5 bases, leaving 20 bases between the germline ends. The CDR3, as DNA: TGTGCCTGGAGTGGGCCCCGCGGACAGGGAGGGGAGACCCAGTACTTC. Translating it yields CAWSGPRGQGGETQYF. Full variable domain (outside the CDR3, taken from reference TRBV30 and TRBJ2-5): SQTIHQWPATLVQPVGSPLSLECTVEGTSNPNLYWYRQAAGRGLQLLFYSVGIGQISSEVPQNLSASRPQDRQFILSSKKLLLSDSGFYLCAWSGPRGQGGETQYFGPGTRLLVL.

This clone has only a few counts. The chain couples TRBV15 to TRBJ2-2, with a tentative D call TRBD1 (5 bases). Trimming removed 0 bases at V and 6 bases at J, with 14 bases between. Germline-derived CDR1 and CDR2 are LNHNV and YYDKDF (reference sequence). This CDR3 has 16 residues. CDR3 sequence (DNA): TGTGCCACCAGCAGAGATCAGCCAGGGTTGGCCGGGGAGCTGTTTTTT. This sequence encodes CATSRDQPGLAGELFF.

There are a few counts of this clone. The chain employs TRBV21-1 and TRBJ2-6; the table calls TRBD2, which could not be checked here. TRBV21-1 is annotated as a pseudogene. CDR3 length: 17 residues. In DNA form, the CDR3 reads TGTGCCAGCAGCAACCAGCTCGGGTGGGCTGGGGCCAACGTCCTGACTTTC. Translated, it gives CASSNQLGWAGANVLTF.

This clone was seen only a few times. J is TRBJ1-6 and V is TRBV27; D is perhaps TRBD1 (5 bases). There are 15 residues in the CDR3. V lost 2 bases to trimming and J lost 10 bases, with 15 bases between them. Germline assignment: CDR1 MNHEY and CDR2 SMNVEV (reference sequence). In DNA form, the CDR3 reads TGTGCCAGCAGTTTAAGATCCAGGGAAGACTCACCCCTCCACTTT. Protein product: CASSLRSREDSPLHF.

Details on this clone: A much more abundant neighbour one base away suggests this may be a read error. The sample contains more than one DNA sequence encoding this CDR3. V and J are TRBV11-3 and TRBJ2-3; D gene uncertain. Germline V lookup: CDR1 SGHNT, CDR2 YENEEA. V lost 5 bases, J lost 1 base, and 4 bases lay in between. This CDR3 is 12 amino acids long. DNA of the CDR3: TGTGCCAGCAGCCCTGGCACAGATACGCAGTATTTT. It translates to CASSPGTDTQYF.

The chain combines TRBV16 with TRBJ1-2; D is ambiguous. Germline V gene data show CDR1 as KGHSY and CDR2 as FQNENV. The CDR3 consists of 13 residues. The V end was cut by 0 bases, the J end by 8 bases, with 10 bases between. The CDR3 nucleotides are TGTGCCAGCAGCCAATCGAGGGAGAGGGGCTACACCTTC. It encodes CASSQSRERGYTF. The full variable domain, rest sourced from reference TRBV16 and TRBJ1-2, is GEEVAQTPKHLVRGEGQKAKLYCAPIKGHSYVFWYQQVLKNEFKFLISFQNENVFDETGMPKERFSAKCLPNSPCSLEIQATKLEDSAVYFCASSQSRERGYTFGSGTRLTVV.